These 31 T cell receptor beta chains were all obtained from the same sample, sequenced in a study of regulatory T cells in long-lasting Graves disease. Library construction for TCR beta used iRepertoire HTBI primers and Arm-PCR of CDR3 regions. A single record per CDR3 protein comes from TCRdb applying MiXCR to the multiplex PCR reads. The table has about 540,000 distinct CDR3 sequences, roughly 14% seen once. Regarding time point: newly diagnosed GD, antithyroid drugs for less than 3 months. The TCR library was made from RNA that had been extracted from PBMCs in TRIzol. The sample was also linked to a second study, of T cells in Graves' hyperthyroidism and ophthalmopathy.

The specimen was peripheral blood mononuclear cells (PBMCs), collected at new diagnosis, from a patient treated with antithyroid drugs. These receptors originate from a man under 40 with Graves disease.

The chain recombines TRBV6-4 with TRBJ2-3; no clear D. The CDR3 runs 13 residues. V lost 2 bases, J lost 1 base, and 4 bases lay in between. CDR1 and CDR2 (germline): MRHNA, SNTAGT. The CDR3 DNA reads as TGTGCCAGCAGTGACGTGGGCACAGATACGCAGTATTTT. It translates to CASSDVGTDTQYF.

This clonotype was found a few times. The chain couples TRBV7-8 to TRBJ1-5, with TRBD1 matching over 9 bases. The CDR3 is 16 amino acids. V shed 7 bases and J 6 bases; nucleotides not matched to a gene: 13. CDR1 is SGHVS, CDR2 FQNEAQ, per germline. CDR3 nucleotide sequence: TGTGCCAGCACACAGGGGGCGCTACTAGGGGGTCAGCCCCAGCATTTT. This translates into CASTQGALLGGQPQHF.

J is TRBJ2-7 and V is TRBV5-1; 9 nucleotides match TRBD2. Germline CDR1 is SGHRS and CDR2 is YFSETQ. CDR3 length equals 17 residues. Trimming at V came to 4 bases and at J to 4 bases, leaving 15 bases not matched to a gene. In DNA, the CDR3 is TGCGCCAGCAGCCCCCGGGGGGGAGCGGGGGGATTATACGAGCAGTACTTC. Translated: CASSPRGGAGGLYEQYF. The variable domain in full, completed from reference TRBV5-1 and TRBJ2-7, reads KAGVTQTPRYLIKTRGQQVTLSCSPISGHRSVSWYQQTPGQGLQFLFEYFSETQRNKGNFPGRFSGRQFSNSRSEMNVSTLELGDSALYLCASSPRGGAGGLYEQYFGPGTRLTVT.

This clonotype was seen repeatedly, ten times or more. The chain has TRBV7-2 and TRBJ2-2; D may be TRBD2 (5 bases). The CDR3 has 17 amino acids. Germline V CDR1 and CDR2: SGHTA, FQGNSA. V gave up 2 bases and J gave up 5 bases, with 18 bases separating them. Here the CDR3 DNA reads TGTGCCAGCAGCTTACTCCCTCACCGAGGGTCTACCGGGGAGCTGTTTTTT. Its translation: CASSLLPHRGSTGELFF.

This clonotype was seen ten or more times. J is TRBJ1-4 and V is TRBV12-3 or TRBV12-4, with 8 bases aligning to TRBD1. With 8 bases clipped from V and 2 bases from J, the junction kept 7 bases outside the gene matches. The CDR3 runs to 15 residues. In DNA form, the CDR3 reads TGTGCCAGCTCATCGTCAGGGGGCACTAATGAAAAACTGTTTTTT. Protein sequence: CASSSSGGTNEKLFF.

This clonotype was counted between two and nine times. CDR3 loop: CASSRAGPESRGYTF. CDR3 in DNA: TGTGCCAGCTCCCGGGCTGGTCCCGAATCCCGGGGCTACACCTTC. J is TRBJ1-2 and V is TRBV18; D gene uncertain. The germline V gene has CDR1 KGHSH and CDR2 LQKENI. The CDR3 consists of 15 residues. The V end was cut by 6 bases, the J end by 8 bases, with 22 bases between.

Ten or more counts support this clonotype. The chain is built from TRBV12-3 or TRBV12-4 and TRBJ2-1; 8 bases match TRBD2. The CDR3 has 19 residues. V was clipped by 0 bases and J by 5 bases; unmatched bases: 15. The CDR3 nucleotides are TGTGCCAGCAGTTTAGCCGTTCCTGGAGTAGCGGGAAATGACAATGAGCAGTTCTTC. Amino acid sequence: CASSLAVPGVAGNDNEQFF.

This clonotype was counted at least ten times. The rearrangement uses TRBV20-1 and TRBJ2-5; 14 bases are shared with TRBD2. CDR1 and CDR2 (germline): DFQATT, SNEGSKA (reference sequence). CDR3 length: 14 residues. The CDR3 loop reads CGRLAGGPTETQYF. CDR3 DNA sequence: TGCGGAAGACTAGCGGGAGGGCCTACAGAGACCCAGTACTTC.

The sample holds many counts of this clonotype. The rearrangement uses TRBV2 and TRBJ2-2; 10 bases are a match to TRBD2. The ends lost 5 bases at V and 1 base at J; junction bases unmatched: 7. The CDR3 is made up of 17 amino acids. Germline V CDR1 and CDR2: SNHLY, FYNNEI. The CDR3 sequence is CASSSGTSVVNTGELFF. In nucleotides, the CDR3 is TGTGCCAGCAGTTCCGGGACTAGCGTTGTGAACACCGGGGAGCTGTTTTTT.

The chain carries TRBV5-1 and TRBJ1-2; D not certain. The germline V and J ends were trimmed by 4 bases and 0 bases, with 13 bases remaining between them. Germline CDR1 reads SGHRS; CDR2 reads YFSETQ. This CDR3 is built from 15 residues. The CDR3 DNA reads TGCGCCAGCAGCCCCGATCGATCGGCTAACTATGGCTACACCTTC. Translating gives CASSPDRSANYGYTF.

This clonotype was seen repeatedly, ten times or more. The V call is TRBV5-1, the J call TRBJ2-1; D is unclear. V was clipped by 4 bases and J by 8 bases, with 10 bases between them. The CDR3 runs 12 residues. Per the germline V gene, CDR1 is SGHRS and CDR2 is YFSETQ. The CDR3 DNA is TGCGCCAGCAGCGCGGCCGTGGATGAGCAGTTCTTC. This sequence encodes CASSAAVDEQFF.

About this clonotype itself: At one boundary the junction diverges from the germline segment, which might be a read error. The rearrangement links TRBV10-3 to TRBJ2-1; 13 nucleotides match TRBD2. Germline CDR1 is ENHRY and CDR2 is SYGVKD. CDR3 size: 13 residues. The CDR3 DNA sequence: TGTGTCATCGGACTAGCGGGAGTTAATGAGCAGTTCTTC. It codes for CVIGLAGVNEQFF.

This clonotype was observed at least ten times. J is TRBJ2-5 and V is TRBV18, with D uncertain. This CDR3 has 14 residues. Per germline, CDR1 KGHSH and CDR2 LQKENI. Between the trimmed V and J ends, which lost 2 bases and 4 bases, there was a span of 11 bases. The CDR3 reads CASSPVEGLETQYF. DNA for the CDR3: TGTGCCAGCTCACCAGTAGAAGGTCTAGAGACCCAGTACTTC. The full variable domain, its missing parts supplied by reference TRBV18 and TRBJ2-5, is NAGVMQNPRHLVRRRGQEARLRCSPMKGHSHVYWYRQLPEEGLKFMVYLQKENIIDESGMPKERFSAEFPKEGPSILRIQQVVRGDSAAYFCASSPVEGLETQYFGPGTRLLVL.

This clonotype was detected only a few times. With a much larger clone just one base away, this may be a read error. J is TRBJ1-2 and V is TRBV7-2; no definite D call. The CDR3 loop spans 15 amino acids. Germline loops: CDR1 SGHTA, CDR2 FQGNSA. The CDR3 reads CASSLAADPSNGCTF. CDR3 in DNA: TGTGCCAGCAGCTTAGCGGCGGACCCCTCTAATGGCTGCACCTTC.

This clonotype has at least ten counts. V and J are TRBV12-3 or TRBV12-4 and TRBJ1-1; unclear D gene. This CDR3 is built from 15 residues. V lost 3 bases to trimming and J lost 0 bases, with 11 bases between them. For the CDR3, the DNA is TGTGCCAGCAGTTTGCCAGGCCTCATGAACACTGAAGCTTTCTTT. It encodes CASSLPGLMNTEAFF.

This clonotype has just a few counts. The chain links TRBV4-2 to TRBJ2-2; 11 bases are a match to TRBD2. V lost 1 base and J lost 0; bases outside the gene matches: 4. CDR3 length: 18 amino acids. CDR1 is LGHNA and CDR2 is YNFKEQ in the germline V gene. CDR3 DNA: TGTGCCAGCAGCCAAGCAAGGGGACTAGCGGCGAACACCGGGGAGCTGTTTTTT. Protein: CASSQARGLAANTGELFF.

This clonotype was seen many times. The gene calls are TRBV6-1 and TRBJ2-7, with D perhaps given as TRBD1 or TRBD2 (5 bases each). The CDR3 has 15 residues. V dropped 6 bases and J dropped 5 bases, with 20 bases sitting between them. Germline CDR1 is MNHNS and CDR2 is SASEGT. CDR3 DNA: TGTGCCAGCAGGACACCCAGGGCAGGAGGACACGAGCAGTACTTC. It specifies CASRTPRAGGHEQYF.

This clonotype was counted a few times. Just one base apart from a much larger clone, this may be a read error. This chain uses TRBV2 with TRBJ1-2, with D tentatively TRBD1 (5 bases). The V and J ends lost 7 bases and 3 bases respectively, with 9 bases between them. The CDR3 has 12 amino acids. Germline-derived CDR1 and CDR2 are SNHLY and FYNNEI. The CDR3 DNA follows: TGTGCCAGCACCGGCAGGGACTATGGCTACACCTTC. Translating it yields CASTGRDYGYTF.

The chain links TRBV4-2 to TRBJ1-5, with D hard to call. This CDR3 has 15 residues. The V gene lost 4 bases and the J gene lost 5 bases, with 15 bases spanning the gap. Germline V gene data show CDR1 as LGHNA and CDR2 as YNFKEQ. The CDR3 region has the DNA TGTGCCAGCAGCCCTAGCCAGGTTGGGGATCAGCCCCAGCATTTT. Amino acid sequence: CASSPSQVGDQPQHF.

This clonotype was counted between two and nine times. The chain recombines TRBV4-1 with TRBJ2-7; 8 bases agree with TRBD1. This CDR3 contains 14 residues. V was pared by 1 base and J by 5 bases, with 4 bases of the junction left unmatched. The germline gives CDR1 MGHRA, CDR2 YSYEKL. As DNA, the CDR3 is TGCGCCAGCAGCCAAGTGTCAGGGGGCCACGAGCAGTACTTC. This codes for CASSQVSGGHEQYF.

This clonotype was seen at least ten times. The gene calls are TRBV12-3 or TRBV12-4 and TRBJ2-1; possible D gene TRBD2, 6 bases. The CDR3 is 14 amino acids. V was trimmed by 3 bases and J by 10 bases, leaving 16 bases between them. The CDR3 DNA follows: TGTGCCAGCAGTTTCGGGTCGGGAGCAGGGGAGCAGTTCTTC. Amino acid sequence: CASSFGSGAGEQFF.

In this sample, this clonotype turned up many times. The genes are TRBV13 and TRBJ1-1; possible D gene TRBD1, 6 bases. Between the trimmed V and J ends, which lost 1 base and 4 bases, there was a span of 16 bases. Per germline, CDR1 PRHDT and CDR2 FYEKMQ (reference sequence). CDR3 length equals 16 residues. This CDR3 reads CASSLDGGALGTEAFF. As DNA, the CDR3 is TGTGCCAGCAGCTTAGATGGGGGGGCCCTCGGCACTGAAGCTTTCTTT.

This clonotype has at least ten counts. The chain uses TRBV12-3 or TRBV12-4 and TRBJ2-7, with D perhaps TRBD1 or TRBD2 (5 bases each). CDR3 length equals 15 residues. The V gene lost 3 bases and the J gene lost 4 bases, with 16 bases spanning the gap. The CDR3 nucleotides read TGTGCCAGCAGTTTGAGGTCTGGGACCGGATACGAGCAGTACTTC. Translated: CASSLRSGTGYEQYF.

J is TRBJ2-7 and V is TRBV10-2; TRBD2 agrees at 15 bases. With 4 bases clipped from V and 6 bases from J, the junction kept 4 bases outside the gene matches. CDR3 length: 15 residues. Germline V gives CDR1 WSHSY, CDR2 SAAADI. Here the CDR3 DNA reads TGCGCCAGCAGTGCCGGGACTAGCGGGAGGACCGAGCAGTACTTC. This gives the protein CASSAGTSGRTEQYF.

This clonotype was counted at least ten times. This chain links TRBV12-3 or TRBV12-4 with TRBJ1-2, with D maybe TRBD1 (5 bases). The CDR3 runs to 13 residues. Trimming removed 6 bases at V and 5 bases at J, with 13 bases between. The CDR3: CASSHGGEYGYTF. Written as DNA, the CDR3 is TGTGCCAGCAGCCACGGGGGGGAGTATGGCTACACCTTC.

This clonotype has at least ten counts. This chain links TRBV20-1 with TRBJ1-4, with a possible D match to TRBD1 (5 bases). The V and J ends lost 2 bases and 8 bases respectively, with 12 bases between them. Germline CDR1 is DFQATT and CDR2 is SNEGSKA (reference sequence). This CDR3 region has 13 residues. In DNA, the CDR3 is TGCAGTGCTAGAATAGCGGGGGAGGAAAAACTGTTTTTT. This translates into CSARIAGEEKLFF.

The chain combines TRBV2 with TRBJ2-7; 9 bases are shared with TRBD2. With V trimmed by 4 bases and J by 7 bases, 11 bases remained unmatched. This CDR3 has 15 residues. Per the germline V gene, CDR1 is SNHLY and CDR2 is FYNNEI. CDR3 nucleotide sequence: TGTGCCAGCAGTGTCGGCGGGAGGGCCGGGAATGAGCAGTACTTC. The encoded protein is CASSVGGRAGNEQYF. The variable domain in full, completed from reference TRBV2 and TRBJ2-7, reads EPEVTQTPSHQVTQMGQEVILRCVPISNHLYFYWYRQILGQKVEFLVSFYNNEISEKSEIFDDQFSVERPDGSNFTLKIRSTKLEDSAMYFCASSVGGRAGNEQYFGPGTRLTVT.

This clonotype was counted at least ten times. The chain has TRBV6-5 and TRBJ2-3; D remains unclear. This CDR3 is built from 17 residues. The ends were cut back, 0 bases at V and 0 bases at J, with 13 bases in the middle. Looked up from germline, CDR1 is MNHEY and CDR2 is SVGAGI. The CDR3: CASSYSADPASTDTQYF. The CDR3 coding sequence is TGTGCCAGCAGTTACTCGGCGGATCCTGCGAGCACAGATACGCAGTATTTT.

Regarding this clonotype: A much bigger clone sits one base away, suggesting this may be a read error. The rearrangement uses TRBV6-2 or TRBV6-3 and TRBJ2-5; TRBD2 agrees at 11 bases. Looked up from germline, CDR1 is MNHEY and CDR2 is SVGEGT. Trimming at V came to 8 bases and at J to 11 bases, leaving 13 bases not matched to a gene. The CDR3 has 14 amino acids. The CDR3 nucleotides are TGTGCCAGCCAGGGACTAGCGGTAAGGAATGAGCAGTACTTC. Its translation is CASQGLAVRNEQYF.

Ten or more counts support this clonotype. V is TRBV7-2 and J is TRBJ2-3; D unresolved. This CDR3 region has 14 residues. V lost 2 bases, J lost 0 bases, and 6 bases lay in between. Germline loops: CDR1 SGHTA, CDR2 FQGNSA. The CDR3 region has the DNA TGTGCCAGCAGCTTATTCGGCAGCACAGATACGCAGTATTTT. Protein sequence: CASSLFGSTDTQYF.

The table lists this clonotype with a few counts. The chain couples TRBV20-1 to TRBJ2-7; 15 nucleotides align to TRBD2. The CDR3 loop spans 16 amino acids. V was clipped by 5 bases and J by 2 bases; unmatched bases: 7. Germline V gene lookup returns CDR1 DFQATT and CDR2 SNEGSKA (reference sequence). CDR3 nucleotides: TGCAGTGCTCCCCCGGGACTAGCGGGAGGCCCCTACGAGCAGTACTTC. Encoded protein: CSAPPGLAGGPYEQYF.